A single sample gave rise to the 24 T cell receptor beta chains below, sequenced in a study of cytomegalovirus exposure and HLA in healthy donors. The PCR contained 60 Vbeta and 13 Jbeta primers. Sequencing used immunoSEQ multiplex PCR; TCRdb keeps in-frame clones, though not all of them. The table lists some 180,000 clones, roughly 12% of them singletons. Sequencing was done on a sample of PBMCs. Receptors were obtained from a man over 45 in good health and CMV-seropositive.

This clone was seen a few times. The chain is built from TRBV5-4 and TRBJ1-1; TRBD1 matches 7 bases. Per the germline V gene, CDR1 is SGHNT and CDR2 is YYREEE (reference sequence). The CDR3 runs to 13 residues. The V and J ends lost 6 bases and 4 bases, in that order; junction bases with no gene match: 6. The chain's CDR3 is CASTLQGGTEAFF. CDR3 DNA: TGTGCCAGCACCCTTCAGGGGGGCACTGAAGCTTTCTTT. Full variable domain (remainder filled in from reference TRBV5-4 and TRBJ1-1): ETGVTQSPTHLIKTRGQQVTLRCSSQSGHNTVSWYQQALGQGPQFIFQYYREEENGRGNFPPRFSGLQFPNYSSELNVNALELDDSALYLCASTLQGGTEAFFGQGTRLTVV.

The V call is TRBV11-3, the J call TRBJ2-1, with D possibly TRBD2 on 5 matching bases. Germline V CDR1 and CDR2: SGHNT, YENEEA. The ends were cut back, 5 bases at V and 14 bases at J, with 16 bases in the middle. CDR3 length: 12 amino acids. This CDR3 is CASSALSGIEFF. The CDR3 coding sequence is TGTGCCAGCAGCGCCCTGTCGGGGATTGAGTTCTTC. Supplemented by reference TRBV11-3 and TRBJ2-1, the full variable domain reads EAGVVQSPRYKIIEKKQPVAFWCNPISGHNTLYWYLQNLGQGPELLIRYENEEAVDDSQLPKDRFSAERLKGVDSTLKIQPAELGDSAVYLCASSALSGIEFFGPGTRLTVL.

This clone showed up just a few times. The CDR3 coding sequence is TGTGCCAGCAGCCCCCGGGACTTCCAAGAGACCCAGTACTTC. Translation gives CASSPRDFQETQYF. The V call is TRBV9, the J call TRBJ2-5; D possibly corresponds to TRBD2 (6 bases). The germline V gene encodes CDR1 SGDLS and CDR2 YYNGEE. The CDR3 has 14 amino acids. V was clipped by 4 bases and J by 1 base, with 11 bases between them.

In this sample, this clone turned up a few times. The chain carries TRBV9 and TRBJ2-1; D is perhaps TRBD1 (6 bases). The CDR3 has 16 amino acids. Germline V gives CDR1 SGDLS, CDR2 YYNGEE. With 0 bases removed from V and 2 bases from J, the gap between germline ends came to 12 bases. CDR3 residues: CASSVEAQGAYNEQFF. The CDR3 DNA follows: TGTGCCAGCAGCGTAGAGGCACAGGGTGCCTACAATGAGCAGTTCTTC.

This clone was recorded many times. V usage is TRBV7-8 and J usage is TRBJ2-7, with D perhaps matching TRBD1 (5 bases). This CDR3 comprises 15 residues. V lost 2 bases and J 3 bases, leaving 14 bases between the germline ends. The germline V gene has CDR1 SGHVS and CDR2 FQNEAQ. The CDR3 spells CASSLYKGLNYEQYF. The CDR3, as DNA: TGTGCCAGCAGCTTATACAAGGGGTTGAACTACGAGCAGTACTTC. Full variable domain (outside the CDR3, taken from reference TRBV7-8 and TRBJ2-7): GAGVSQSPRYKVAKRGQDVALRCDPISGHVSLFWYQQALGQGPEFLTYFQNEAQLDKSGLPSDRFFAERPEGSVSTLKIQRTQQEDSAVYLCASSLYKGLNYEQYFGPGTRLTVT.

The chain recombines TRBV6-5 with TRBJ1-5, with 8 nucleotides matching TRBD1. V lost 0 bases, J lost 2 bases, and 3 bases stayed unmatched. CDR3 length: 16 residues. Germline V gene data show CDR1 as MNHEY and CDR2 as SVGAGI. The CDR3 is CASSYSGRGRNQPQHF. In DNA, the CDR3 is TGTGCCAGCAGTTACTCGGGCAGGGGGCGCAATCAGCCCCAGCATTTT.

This chain uses TRBV27 with TRBJ2-3, with D possibly being TRBD2 (6 bases). This CDR3 spans 15 amino acids. V lost 3 bases, J lost 4 bases, and 14 bases lay in between. The V gene's germline CDR1 is MNHEY and CDR2 SMNVEV (reference sequence). CDR3 sequence reads: CASSLGGLTADTQYF. DNA for the CDR3: TGTGCCAGCAGTTTGGGGGGATTGACGGCAGATACGCAGTATTTT.

This clone was detected only a few times. The CDR3 DNA reads as TGCGCCAGCAGCCTGGGCCCGGGACAGAATCAGCCCCAGCATTTT. This translates into CASSLGPGQNQPQHF. The chain links TRBV4-1 to TRBJ1-5, with TRBD1 matching 7 bases. This CDR3 is built from 15 residues. Germline lookup yields CDR1 MGHRA and CDR2 YSYEKL. Losses at the gene ends were 4 bases for V and 4 bases for J; bases not matched to a gene: 7.

Only a few counts were recorded for this clone. This chain links TRBV4-1 with TRBJ2-1; 10 positions agree with TRBD2. V was pared by 2 bases and J by 5 bases, with 3 bases of the junction left unmatched. CDR1 and CDR2 from the germline V gene are MGHRA and YSYEKL. This CDR3 region has 15 residues. CDR3 bases: TGCGCCAGCAGCCAATGGACTAGCGGTAACAATGAGCAGTTCTTC. It specifies CASSQWTSGNNEQFF.

The table lists this clone with a few counts. The chain carries TRBV28 and TRBJ2-3, with 15 bases identical to TRBD2. V shed 3 bases and J 2 bases; nucleotides not matched to a gene: 12. The CDR3 totals 20 residues. Germline V gene data show CDR1 as MDHEN and CDR2 as SYDVKM. The CDR3 DNA reads TGTGCCAGCAGTTTCCTCGGGACTAGCGGGGGGCTCTTTCTCACAGATACGCAGTATTTT. Its translation: CASSFLGTSGGLFLTDTQYF.

This chain joins TRBV11-1 and TRBJ1-1, with TRBD1 as a possible D gene (5 bases). This CDR3 contains 13 residues. Germline V gene data show CDR1 as SGHAT and CDR2 as FQDESV (reference sequence). Trimming took off 7 bases at V and 7 bases at J, with 16 bases between the two ends. The CDR3, as DNA: TGTGCCAGCACCCCCAAAGACAGTTATGAAGCTTTCTTT. It translates to CASTPKDSYEAFF. Filled out from reference TRBV11-1 and TRBJ1-1, the complete variable domain reads EAEVAQSPRYKITEKSQAVAFWCDPISGHATLYWYRQILGQGPELLVQFQDESVVDDSQLPKDRFSAERLKGVDSTLKIQPAELGDSAMYLCASTPKDSYEAFFGQGTRLTVV.

This clone has just a few counts. This rearrangement joins TRBV4-2 to TRBJ2-7; 9 bases are a match to TRBD2. Germline values: CDR1 LGHNA, CDR2 YNFKEQ. The CDR3 is made up of 15 amino acids. V was clipped by 0 bases and J by 2 bases; unmatched bases: 2. The CDR3 loop reads CASSQDIAGAYEQYV. The CDR3 bases are TGTGCCAGCAGCCAAGATATAGCGGGGGCCTACGAGCAGTACGTC.

This clone was observed a few times. This rearrangement joins TRBV21-1 to TRBJ2-2; TRBD2, the table's D call, was not compared with the DNA. TRBV21-1 is a pseudogene segment. The CDR3 sequence is 16 residues long. The DNA for the CDR3 is TGTGCCAGCAGCAAAGATAGCGGAAGGGGCACCGGGGAGCTGTTTTTT. Protein sequence: CASSKDSGRGTGELFF.

This clone was picked up a small number of times. J is TRBJ1-1 and V is TRBV18; D remains unclear. The CDR3 is 11 residues long. Looked up from germline, CDR1 is KGHSH and CDR2 is LQKENI. Trimming shortened V by 6 bases and J by 10 bases, and 12 bases separated the two germline ends. The chain's CDR3 is CASSPAGRAFF. The CDR3 coding sequence is TGTGCCAGCTCGCCCGCGGGAAGAGCTTTCTTT.

The rearrangement links TRBV7-2 to TRBJ2-5; 7 bases map to TRBD2. This CDR3 region has 14 residues. The germline gives CDR1 SGHTA, CDR2 FQGNSA. V shed 3 bases, J shed 3 bases, and the junction held 4 bases outside the gene matches. CDR3 residues: CASSFGGGEETQYF. Here the CDR3 DNA reads TGTGCCAGCAGCTTCGGCGGGGGAGAAGAGACCCAGTACTTC.

This clone was counted a few times. V usage is TRBV15 and J usage is TRBJ1-2; 7 nucleotides match TRBD1. The CDR3 totals 17 residues. The V gene end was trimmed by 9 bases and the J gene end by 1 base; junction bases not matched to a gene: 17. Germline V gene sequence: CDR1 LNHNV, CDR2 YYDKDF (reference sequence). CDR3 in DNA: TGTGCCACTTCACTAGACAGGGCGGCGGAAATTAACTATGGCTACACCTTC. Protein sequence: CATSLDRAAEINYGYTF.

The V call is TRBV5-1, the J call TRBJ2-5; D is ambiguous. Trimming took off 6 bases at V and 4 bases at J, with 13 bases between the two ends. Looked up from germline, CDR1 is SGHRS and CDR2 is YFSETQ. This CDR3 is 13 amino acids long. The CDR3 DNA is TGCGCCAGCAACTCAAGGAGTAGAGAGACCCAGTACTTC. This translates into CASNSRSRETQYF.

V and J are TRBV28 and TRBJ1-5, with TRBD1 matching over 8 bases. This CDR3 spans 17 amino acids. The V segment lost 2 bases and the J segment 0 bases; nucleotides outside the gene matches: 6. Per the germline V gene, CDR1 is MDHEN and CDR2 is SYDVKM. In nucleotides, the CDR3 is TGTGCCAGCAGTTTACAGCAGGGGGCGTATAGCAATCAGCCCCAGCATTTT. It encodes CASSLQQGAYSNQPQHF. Together with reference TRBV28 and TRBJ1-5, the CDR3 gives the full variable domain: DVKVTQSSRYLVKRTGEKVFLECVQDMDHENMFWYRQDPGLGLRLIYFSYDVKMKEKGDIPEGYSVSREKKERFSLILESASTNQTSMYLCASSLQQGAYSNQPQHFGDGTRLSIL.

This clone occurred a few times. The V and J genes are TRBV7-8 and TRBJ1-1; D is perhaps TRBD1 (6 bases). The germline V gene encodes CDR1 SGHVS and CDR2 FQNEAQ. The CDR3 covers 13 residues. The V end lost 2 bases, the J end lost 7 bases, and 11 bases lay between the germline ends. In DNA form, the CDR3 reads TGTGCCAGCAGCTTAATGGCAGGGGTTGAAGCTTTCTTT. Translation: CASSLMAGVEAFF.

In this sample, this clone turned up a few times. J is TRBJ2-5 and V is TRBV20-1; D not resolved. Germline-derived CDR1 and CDR2 are DFQATT and SNEGSKA (reference sequence). This CDR3 has 11 residues. Trimming took off 3 bases at V and 3 bases at J, with 5 bases between the two ends. The chain's CDR3 is CSASPEETQYF. Here the CDR3 DNA reads TGCAGTGCTAGCCCGGAAGAGACCCAGTACTTC.

V is TRBV7-2 and J is TRBJ1-6; D may be TRBD1 (5 bases). Between the trimmed V and J ends, which lost 6 bases and 1 base, there was a span of 13 bases. Germline V lookup: CDR1 SGHTA, CDR2 FQGNSA. This CDR3 has 16 amino acids. The CDR3 DNA is TGTGCCAGCAGGCCCACGGAGGGGTCCTATAATTCACCCCTCCACTTT. This codes for CASRPTEGSYNSPLHF.

This chain's CDR3 is CASSQTRNTEAFF. In DNA, the CDR3 is TGTGCCAGCAGCCAGACACGGAACACTGAAGCTTTCTTT. The rearrangement joins TRBV14 to TRBJ1-1; no clear D. V was trimmed by 3 bases and J by 1 base, leaving 6 bases between them. From germline, CDR1 is SGHDN and CDR2 FVKESK. This CDR3 has 13 amino acids.

This clone was observed a handful of times. The rearrangement joins TRBV29-1 to TRBJ1-1, with D perhaps TRBD1 (5 bases). Per the germline V gene, CDR1 is SQVTM and CDR2 is ANQGSEA. Between the trimmed V and J ends, which lost 8 bases and 6 bases, there was a span of 16 bases. The CDR3 spans 12 residues. This chain's CDR3 is CSSLWQGAEAFF. DNA of the CDR3: TGCAGCTCCCTATGGCAGGGTGCTGAAGCTTTCTTT. The full variable domain, rest sourced from reference TRBV29-1 and TRBJ1-1, is SAVISQKPSRDICQRGTSLTIQCQVDSQVTMMFWYRQQPGQSLTLIATANQGSEATYESGFVIDKFPISRPNLTFSTLTVSNMSPEDSSIYLCSSLWQGAEAFFGQGTRLTVV.

The chain carries TRBV21-1 and TRBJ2-7; whether TRBD1, the table's D call, matches the DNA was not checked. TRBV21-1 is labeled a pseudogene. The CDR3 extends over 18 amino acids. CDR3 region: CASSKAGESGTAGLQQYF. DNA of the CDR3: TGTGCCAGCAGCAAAGCGGGGGAATCCGGGACAGCAGGTCTCCAGCAGTACTTC.